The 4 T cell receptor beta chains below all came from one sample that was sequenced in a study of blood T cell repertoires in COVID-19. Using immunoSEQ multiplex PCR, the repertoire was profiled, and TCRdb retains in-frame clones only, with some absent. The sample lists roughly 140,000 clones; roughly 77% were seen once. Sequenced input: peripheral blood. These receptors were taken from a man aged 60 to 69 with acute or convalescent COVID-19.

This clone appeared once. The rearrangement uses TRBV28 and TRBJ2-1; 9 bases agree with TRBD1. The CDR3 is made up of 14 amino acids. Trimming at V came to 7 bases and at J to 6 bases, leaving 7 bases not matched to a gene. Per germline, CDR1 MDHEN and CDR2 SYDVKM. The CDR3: CASNLPQGANEQFF. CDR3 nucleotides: TGTGCCAGCAACCTACCACAGGGGGCCAATGAGCAGTTCTTC.

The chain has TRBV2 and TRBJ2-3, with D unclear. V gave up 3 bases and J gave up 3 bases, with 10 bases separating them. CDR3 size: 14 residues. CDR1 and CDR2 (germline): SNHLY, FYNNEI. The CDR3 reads CASSDLIRTDTQYF. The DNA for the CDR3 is TGTGCCAGCAGTGACCTAATCAGGACAGATACGCAGTATTTT.

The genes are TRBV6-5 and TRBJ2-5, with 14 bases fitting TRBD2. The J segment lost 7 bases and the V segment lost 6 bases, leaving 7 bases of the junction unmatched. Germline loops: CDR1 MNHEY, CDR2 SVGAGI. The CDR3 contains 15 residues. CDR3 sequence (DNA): TGTGCCAGCAGCCTGACTAGCGGGAGGGGGCGGACCCAGTACTTC. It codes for CASSLTSGRGRTQYF.

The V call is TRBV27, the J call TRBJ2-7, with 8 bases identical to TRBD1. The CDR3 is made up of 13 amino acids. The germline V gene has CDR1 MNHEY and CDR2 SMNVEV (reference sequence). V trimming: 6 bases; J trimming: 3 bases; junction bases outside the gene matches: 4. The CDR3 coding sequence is TGTGCCAGCAGAAGCACAGGGGGCTACGAGCAGTACTTC. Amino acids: CASRSTGGYEQYF.